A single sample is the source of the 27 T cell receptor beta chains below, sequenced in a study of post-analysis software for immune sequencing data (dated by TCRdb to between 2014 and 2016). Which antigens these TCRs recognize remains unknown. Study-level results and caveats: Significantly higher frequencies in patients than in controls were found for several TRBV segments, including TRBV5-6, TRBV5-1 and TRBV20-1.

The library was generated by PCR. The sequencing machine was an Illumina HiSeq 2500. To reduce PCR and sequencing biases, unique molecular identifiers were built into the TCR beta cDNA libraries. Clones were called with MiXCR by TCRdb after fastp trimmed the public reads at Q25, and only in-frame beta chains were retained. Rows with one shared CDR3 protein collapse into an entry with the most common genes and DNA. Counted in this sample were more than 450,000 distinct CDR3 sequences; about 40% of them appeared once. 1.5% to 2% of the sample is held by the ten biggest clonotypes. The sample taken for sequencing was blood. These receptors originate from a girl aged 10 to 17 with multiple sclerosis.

The CDR3 DNA is TGTGCCTGGATCAAGACGGGGAACACTGAAGCTTTCTTT. It encodes CAWIKTGNTEAFF. The chain combines TRBV30 with TRBJ1-1; D gene ambiguous. The CDR3 length is 13 residues. Germline assignment: CDR1 GTSNPN and CDR2 SVGIG (reference sequence). The ends were cut back, 4 bases at V and 1 base at J, with 10 bases in the middle.

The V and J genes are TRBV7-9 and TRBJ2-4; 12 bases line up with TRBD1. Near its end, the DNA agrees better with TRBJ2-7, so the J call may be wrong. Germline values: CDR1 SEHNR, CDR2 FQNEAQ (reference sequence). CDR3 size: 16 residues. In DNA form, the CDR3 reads TGTGCCAGCACTATAACCGCCGGGACAGGGGGCTCCGAGCAGTACTTC. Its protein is CASTITAGTGGSEQYF.

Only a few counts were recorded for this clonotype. The DNA of the CDR3 is TGTGCCAGCAGCTACACAGGGGATGGCTACACCTTC. This codes for CASSYTGDGYTF. This rearrangement joins TRBV5-6 to TRBJ1-2; 7 bases fit TRBD1. V trimming: 3 bases; J trimming: 6 bases; junction bases outside the gene matches: 2. Per the germline V gene, CDR1 is SGHDT and CDR2 is YYEEEE. The CDR3 length is 12 residues.

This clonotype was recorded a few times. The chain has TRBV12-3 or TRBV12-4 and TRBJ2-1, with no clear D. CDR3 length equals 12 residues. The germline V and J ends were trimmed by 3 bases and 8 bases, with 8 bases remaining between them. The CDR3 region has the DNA TGTGCCAGCAGTTTTGGTTCGGATGAGCAGTTCTTC. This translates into CASSFGSDEQFF.

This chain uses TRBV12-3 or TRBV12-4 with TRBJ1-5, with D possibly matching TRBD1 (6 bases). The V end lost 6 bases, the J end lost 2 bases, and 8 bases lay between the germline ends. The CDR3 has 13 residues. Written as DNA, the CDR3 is TGTGCCAGCAGGGACAGCTGCAATCAGCCCCAGCATTTT. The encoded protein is CASRDSCNQPQHF.

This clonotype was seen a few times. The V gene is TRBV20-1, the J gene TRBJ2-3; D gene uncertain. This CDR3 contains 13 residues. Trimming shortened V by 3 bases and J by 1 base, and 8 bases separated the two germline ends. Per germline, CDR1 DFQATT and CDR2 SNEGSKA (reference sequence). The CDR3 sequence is CSARLEGTDTQYF. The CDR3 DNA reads TGCAGTGCTAGGCTAGAAGGCACAGATACGCAGTATTTT.

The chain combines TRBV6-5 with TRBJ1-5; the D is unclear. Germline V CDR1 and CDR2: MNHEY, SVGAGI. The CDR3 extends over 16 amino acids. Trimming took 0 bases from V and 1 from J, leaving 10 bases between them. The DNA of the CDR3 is TGTGCCAGCAGTTACTCGGCCGGGGTGAGCAATCAGCCCCAGCATTTT. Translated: CASSYSAGVSNQPQHF.

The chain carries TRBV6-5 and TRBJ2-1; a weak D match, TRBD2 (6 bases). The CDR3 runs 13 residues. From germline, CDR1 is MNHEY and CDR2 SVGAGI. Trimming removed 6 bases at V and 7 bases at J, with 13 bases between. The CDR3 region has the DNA TGTGCCAGCAGGGGACTTATCTTAAATGAGCAGTTCTTC. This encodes CASRGLILNEQFF.

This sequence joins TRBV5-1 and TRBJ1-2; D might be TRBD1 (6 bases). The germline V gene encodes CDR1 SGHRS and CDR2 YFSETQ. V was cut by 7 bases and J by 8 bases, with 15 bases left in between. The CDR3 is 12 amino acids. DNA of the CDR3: TGCGCCAGCGGGTGGGAGACAGGAGGCTACACCTTC. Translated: CASGWETGGYTF. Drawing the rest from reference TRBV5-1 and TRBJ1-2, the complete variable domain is KAGVTQTPRYLIKTRGQQVTLSCSPISGHRSVSWYQQTPGQGLQFLFEYFSETQRNKGNFPGRFSGRQFSNSRSEMNVSTLELGDSALYLCASGWETGGYTFGSGTRLTVV.

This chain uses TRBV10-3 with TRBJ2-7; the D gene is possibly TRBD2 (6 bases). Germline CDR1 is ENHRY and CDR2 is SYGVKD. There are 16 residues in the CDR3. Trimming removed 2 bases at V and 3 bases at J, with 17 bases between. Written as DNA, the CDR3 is TGTGCCATCAGTGAGCCGGGACTTTCGAAAGACTACGAGCAGTACTTC. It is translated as CAISEPGLSKDYEQYF.

The CDR3 DNA sequence: TGCAGCGGTGTCACAGGGGCCGGCACTGAAGCTTTCTTT. This gives the protein CSGVTGAGTEAFF. The J gene is TRBJ1-1, the V gene TRBV29-1; 7 bases map to TRBD1. The V and J ends lost 7 bases and 4 bases, in that order; junction bases with no gene match: 9. Germline loops: CDR1 SQVTM, CDR2 ANQGSEA. There are 13 residues in the CDR3.

The CDR3 protein is CSVSRTSGETQYF. DNA of the CDR3: TGCAGCGTTTCTAGGACTAGCGGGGAGACCCAGTACTTC. This chain joins TRBV29-1 and TRBJ2-5; 11 nucleotides line up with TRBD2. Per the germline V gene, CDR1 is SQVTM and CDR2 is ANQGSEA. V lost 5 bases and J lost 5; bases outside the gene matches: 4. The CDR3 contains 13 residues. The full variable domain, with the rest looked up from reference TRBV29-1 and TRBJ2-5, is SAVISQKPSRDICQRGTSLTIQCQVDSQVTMMFWYRQQPGQSLTLIATANQGSEATYESGFVIDKFPISRPNLTFSTLTVSNMSPEDSSIYLCSVSRTSGETQYFGPGTRLLVL.

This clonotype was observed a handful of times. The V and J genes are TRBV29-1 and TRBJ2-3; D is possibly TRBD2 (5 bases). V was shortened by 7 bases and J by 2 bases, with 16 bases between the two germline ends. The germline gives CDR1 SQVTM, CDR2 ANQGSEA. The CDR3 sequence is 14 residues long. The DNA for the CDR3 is TGCAGCGCTGATCGGGGTATTTTCACAGATACGCAGTATTTT. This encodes CSADRGIFTDTQYF.

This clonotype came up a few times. The CDR3 sequence is CASSLRGTGELFF. The CDR3 DNA is TGTGCCAGCAGTCTCCGTGGCACCGGGGAGCTGTTTTTT. This chain joins TRBV12-3 or TRBV12-4 and TRBJ2-2; D gene ambiguous. Trimming stripped 5 bases from V and 4 bases from J, with 8 bases between. The CDR3 is 13 amino acids.

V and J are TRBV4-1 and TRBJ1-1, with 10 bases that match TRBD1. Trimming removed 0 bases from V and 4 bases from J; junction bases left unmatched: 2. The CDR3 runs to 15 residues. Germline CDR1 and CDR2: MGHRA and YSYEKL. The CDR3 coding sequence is TGCGCCAGCAGCCAAGATTGGACAGGGGGCACTGAAGCTTTCTTT. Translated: CASSQDWTGGTEAFF.

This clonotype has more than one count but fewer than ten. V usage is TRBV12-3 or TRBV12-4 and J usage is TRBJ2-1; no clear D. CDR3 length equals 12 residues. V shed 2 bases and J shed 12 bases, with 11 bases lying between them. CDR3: CASSLKRRWQFF. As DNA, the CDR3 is TGTGCCAGCAGTTTAAAGAGGAGATGGCAGTTCTTC.

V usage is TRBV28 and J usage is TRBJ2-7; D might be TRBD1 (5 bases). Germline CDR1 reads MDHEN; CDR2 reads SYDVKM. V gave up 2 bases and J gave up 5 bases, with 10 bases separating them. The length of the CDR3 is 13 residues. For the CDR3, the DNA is TGTGCCAGCAGTTTACGGTTCAGGGACGAGCAGTACTTC. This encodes CASSLRFRDEQYF. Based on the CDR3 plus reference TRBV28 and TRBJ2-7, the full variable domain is DVKVTQSSRYLVKRTGEKVFLECVQDMDHENMFWYRQDPGLGLRLIYFSYDVKMKEKGDIPEGYSVSREKKERFSLILESASTNQTSMYLCASSLRFRDEQYFGPGTRLTVT.

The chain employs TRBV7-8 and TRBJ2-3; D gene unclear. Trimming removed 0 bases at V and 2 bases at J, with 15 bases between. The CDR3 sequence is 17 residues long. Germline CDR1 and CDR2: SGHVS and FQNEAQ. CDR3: CASSLALGSAYTDTQYF. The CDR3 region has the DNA TGTGCCAGCAGCTTAGCGCTGGGGTCGGCTTACACAGATACGCAGTATTTT. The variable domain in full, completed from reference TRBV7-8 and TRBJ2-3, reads GAGVSQSPRYKVAKRGQDVALRCDPISGHVSLFWYQQALGQGPEFLTYFQNEAQLDKSGLPSDRFFAERPEGSVSTLKIQRTQQEDSAVYLCASSLALGSAYTDTQYFGPGTRLTVL.

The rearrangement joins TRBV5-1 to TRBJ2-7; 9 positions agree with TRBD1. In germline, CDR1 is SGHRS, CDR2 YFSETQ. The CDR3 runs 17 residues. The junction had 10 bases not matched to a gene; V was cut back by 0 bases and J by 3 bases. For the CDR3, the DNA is TGCGCCAGCAGCTTGGGTCGGACAGGGGCGGATCTCTACGAGCAGTACTTC. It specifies CASSLGRTGADLYEQYF.

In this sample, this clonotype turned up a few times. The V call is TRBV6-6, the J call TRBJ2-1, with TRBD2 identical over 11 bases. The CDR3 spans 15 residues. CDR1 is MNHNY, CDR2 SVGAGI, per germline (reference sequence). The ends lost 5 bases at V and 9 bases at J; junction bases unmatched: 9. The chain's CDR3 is CASSNLAGGSPEQFF. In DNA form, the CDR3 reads TGTGCCAGCAGTAATCTAGCGGGAGGCTCCCCTGAGCAGTTCTTC.

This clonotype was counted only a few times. The DNA of the CDR3 is TGTGCCAGCAGCCGGCAGGGGGCCGCGTTGAATGAGCAGTTCTTC. Its protein is CASSRQGAALNEQFF. The chain is built from TRBV6-5 and TRBJ2-1; 8 bases line up with TRBD1. J was trimmed by 7 bases and V by 6 bases; bases with no gene match: 11. This CDR3 has 15 residues. CDR1 is MNHEY, CDR2 SVGAGI, per germline.

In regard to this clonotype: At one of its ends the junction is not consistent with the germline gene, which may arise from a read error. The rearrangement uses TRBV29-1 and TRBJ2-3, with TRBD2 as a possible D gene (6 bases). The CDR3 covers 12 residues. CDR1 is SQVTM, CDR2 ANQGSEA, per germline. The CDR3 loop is CSVEGGEDTRYF. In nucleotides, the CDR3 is TGCAGCGTTGAAGGGGGGGAGGATACGCGGTATTTT.

Here the CDR3 DNA reads TGTGCCTGGAGTGTACTACTAGGGGGTGAGCAGTACTTC. Amino acid sequence: CAWSVLLGGEQYF. V is TRBV30 and J is TRBJ2-5; D possibly corresponds to TRBD1 (6 bases). CDR1 is GTSNPN and CDR2 is SVGIG in the germline V gene (reference sequence). The V gene lost 0 bases and the J gene lost 11 bases, with 16 bases spanning the gap. The CDR3 has 13 amino acids.

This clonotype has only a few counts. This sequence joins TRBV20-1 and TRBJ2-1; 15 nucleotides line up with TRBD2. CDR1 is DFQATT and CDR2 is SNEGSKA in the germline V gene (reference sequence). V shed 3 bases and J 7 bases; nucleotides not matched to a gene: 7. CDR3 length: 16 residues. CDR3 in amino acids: CSASEGLAGGRNEQFF. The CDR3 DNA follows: TGCAGTGCTAGCGAGGGACTAGCGGGAGGTAGGAATGAGCAGTTCTTC.

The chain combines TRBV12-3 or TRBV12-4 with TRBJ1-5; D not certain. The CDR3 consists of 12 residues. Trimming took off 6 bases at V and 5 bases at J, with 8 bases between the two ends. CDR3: CASRWGDQPQHF. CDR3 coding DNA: TGTGCCAGCAGGTGGGGAGATCAGCCCCAGCATTTT.

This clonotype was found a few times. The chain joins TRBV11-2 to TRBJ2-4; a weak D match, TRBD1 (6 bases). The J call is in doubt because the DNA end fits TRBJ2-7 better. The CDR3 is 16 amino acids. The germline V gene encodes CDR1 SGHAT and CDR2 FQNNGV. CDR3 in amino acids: CASSPAWGPNVYEQYF. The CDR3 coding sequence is TGTGCCAGCAGCCCGGCTTGGGGGCCCAATGTCTACGAGCAGTACTTC.

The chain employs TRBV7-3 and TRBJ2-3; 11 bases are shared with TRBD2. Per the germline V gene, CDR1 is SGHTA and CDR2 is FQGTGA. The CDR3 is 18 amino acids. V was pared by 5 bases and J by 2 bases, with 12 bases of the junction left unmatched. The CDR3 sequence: CASSGRGRLAGPTDTQYF. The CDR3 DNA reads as TGTGCCAGCAGCGGTCGAGGCCGACTAGCGGGGCCCACAGATACGCAGTATTTT.